This is a list of T cell receptor beta chains from one sample in a study of blood T cell repertoires in COVID-19. Sequencing was performed with immunoSEQ multiplex PCR; in TCRdb, only in-frame clones are kept and a portion is missing. Counted here are some 230,000 clones, roughly four fifths occurring once; the ten biggest clones make up 3% to 3.5%. The sample consisted of peripheral blood. All receptors derive from a woman aged 25-40 years who had recovered from COVID-19. Each CDR3 is given with its conserved first and last residue. Fields, in order: J gene, V gene, clone size, D gene, CDR3 protein, CDR3 DNA. D genes are given only for firm matches. Not all rows give a size; the values are once, few, many and, for expanded clones, a class.

TRBJ2-7 TRBV7-2 - TRBD2 CASSSLAGEQYF TGTGCCAGCAGCTCGTTAGCGGGCGAGCAGTACTTC
TRBJ1-5 TRBV6-5 few - CASSYSRNQPQHF TGTGCCAGCAGTTACTCGAGGAATCAGCCCCAGCATTTT
TRBJ1-2 TRBV7-9 - TRBD1 CASSVTGFGYGYTF TGTGCCAGCAGCGTGACAGGGTTCGGCTATGGCTACACCTTC
TRBJ2-1 TRBV9 - TRBD1 CASSPLGDRVDNEQFF TGTGCCAGCAGCCCTTTGGGGGACAGGGTCGACAATGAGCAGTTCTTC
TRBJ2-5 TRBV6-5 - TRBD2 CASSQLAGEKTQYF TGTGCCAGCAGTCAACTAGCGGGAGAGAAGACCCAGTACTTC
TRBJ2-7 TRBV7-3 - TRBD2 CASSFPRTSLFEQYF TGTGCCAGCAGCTTCCCACGGACTAGTCTTTTCGAGCAGTACTTC
TRBJ1-2 TRBV5-1 - - CASSLAQDISYTF TGCGCCAGCAGCTTGGCCCAGGACATAAGCTACACCTTC
TRBJ2-3 TRBV5-1 - TRBD2 CASRGGASGRARTDTQYF TGCGCCAGCAGAGGTGGGGCTAGCGGGAGGGCCCGCACAGATACGCAGTATTTT
TRBJ1-3 TRBV9 - - CASSVGPSSGNTIYF TGTGCCAGCAGCGTAGGCCCCAGCTCTGGAAACACCATATATTTT
TRBJ1-5 TRBV7-9 - TRBD1 CASSSGTGNQPQHF TGTGCCAGCAGCTCCGGGACAGGGAATCAGCCCCAGCATTTT
TRBJ1-2 TRBV3-1/TRBV3-2 - - CASSWQDPWRGSYTF TGTGCCAGCAGCTGGCAGGACCCCTGGCGGGGGAGCTACACCTTC
TRBJ1-6 TRBV28 - - CASTYRRGTINSPLHF TGTGCCAGCACCTATCGAAGGGGGACCATTAATTCACCCCTCCACTTT
TRBJ2-2 TRBV6-2/TRBV6-3 - TRBD1 CASSLLGQGTGELFF TGTGCCAGCAGTTTGCTCGGACAGGGGACCGGGGAGCTGTTTTTT
TRBJ2-3 TRBV4-2 - TRBD2 CASSQDQGSGSATDTQYF TGTGCCAGCAGCCAAGATCAGGGTAGCGGGTCAGCCACAGATACGCAGTATTTT
TRBJ2-3 TRBV28 - TRBD2 CASSFYGTSMDTQYF TGTGCCAGCAGTTTCTACGGGACTAGCATGGATACGCAGTATTTT
TRBJ2-1 TRBV24-1 - - CATSDLIYEQFF TGTGCCACCAGTGATTTGATCTATGAGCAGTTCTTC
TRBJ2-1 TRBV9 - - CASSGSNRDPSDEQFF TGTGCCAGCAGCGGTTCCAACAGGGACCCCTCGGATGAGCAGTTCTTC
TRBJ2-7 TRBV19 - TRBD1 CATIRGQGLSYEQYF TGTGCCACTATACGCGGACAGGGGCTCTCCTACGAGCAGTACTTC
TRBJ2-2 TRBV5-1 - - CASSLTVATGELFF TGCGCCAGCAGCTTGACGGTAGCCACCGGGGAGCTGTTTTTT
TRBJ1-1 TRBV7-9 - - CASSPEQVIAEAFF TGTGCCAGCAGCCCCGAACAGGTGATAGCTGAAGCTTTCTTT
TRBJ2-1 TRBV12-2 - - CASRFHKRAPPPNEQFF TGTGCAAGTCGCTTCCATAAGCGGGCCCCGCCCCCCAATGAGCAGTTCTTC
TRBJ2-5 TRBV12-3/TRBV12-4 - - CASSSEKETQYF TGTGCCAGCAGTTCTGAGAAAGAGACCCAGTACTTC
TRBJ1-5 TRBV29-1 - TRBD1 CSAQQGDSNQPQHF TGCAGCGCCCAACAGGGGGATAGCAATCAGCCCCAGCATTTT
TRBJ1-2 TRBV12-5 - - CASGLVRGLVYGYTF TGTGCTAGTGGTTTGGTACGGGGGTTGGTCTATGGCTACACCTTC
TRBJ2-6 TRBV27 once - CASSLSGATGANVLTF TGTGCCAGCAGTTTATCGGGAGCAACCGGGGCCAACGTCCTGACTTTC
TRBJ2-5 TRBV7-9 - TRBD2 CASGTSGQETQYF TGTGCCAGCGGGACTAGCGGCCAAGAGACCCAGTACTTC
TRBJ2-1 TRBV29-1 once TRBD1 CSVSPGTGAYNEQFF TGCAGCGTTTCCCCCGGGACAGGAGCCTACAATGAGCAGTTCTTC
TRBJ1-1 TRBV5-1 - - CASSPDSSEAFF TGCGCCAGCAGCCCCGACAGTTCTGAAGCTTTCTTT
TRBJ1-5 TRBV4-2 - TRBD1 CASSLGQGGDQPQHF TGTGCCAGCAGCCTCGGACAGGGAGGGGATCAGCCCCAGCATTTT
TRBJ1-3 TRBV3-1/TRBV3-2 - - CASTVGGGAENTIYF TGTGCCAGCACCGTAGGCGGGGGGGCCGAGAACACCATATATTTT
TRBJ1-4 TRBV5-6 - TRBD1 CASSFDRASNEKLFF TGTGCCAGCAGCTTTGACAGGGCCTCTAATGAAAAACTGTTTTTT
TRBJ1-2 TRBV5-4 once TRBD1 CASSSVTGALYGYTF TGTGCCAGCAGCTCGGTCACAGGGGCTCTCTATGGCTACACCTTC
TRBJ1-6 TRBV3-1/TRBV3-2 - - CASSQGSRRYNSPLHF TGTGCCAGCAGCCAAGGCTCCCGGCGGTATAATTCACCCCTCCACTTT
TRBJ2-7 TRBV27 - TRBD2 CASSPSPGGEYF TGTGCCAGCAGTCCGTCCCCGGGGGGGGAGTACTTC